This is a list of T cell receptor beta chains from one sample in a study of cytomegalovirus exposure and HLA in healthy donors. TCRdb's copy holds only in-frame clones and misses some; the assay was immunoSEQ multiplex PCR. This table has 100,000 to 150,000 clones, around 77% appearing once. Specimen: PBMCs. These receptors were taken from a man aged 50 to 59 in good health and CMV-seropositive. CDR3s include the opening cysteine and the closing phenylalanine or tryptophan. D genes are given only for firm matches. The size entry is marked missing in some rows and otherwise reads once, few, many or a size class.

J gene	D gene	V gene	clone size	CDR3 DNA	CDR3 protein
TRBJ2-7	-	TRBV4-3	-	TGCGCCAGCAGCCAAGATTACAAGTACGAGCAGTACTTC	CASSQDYKYEQYF
TRBJ2-7	TRBD2	TRBV27	-	TGTGCCACCTTACGGATAGCGGGAGGGACCTACGAGCAGTACTTC	CATLRIAGGTYEQYF
TRBJ1-6	-	TRBV7-9	-	TGTGCCACCCTGCCGAAGGGGGTTCGGTCACCCCTCCACTTT	CATLPKGVRSPLHF
TRBJ1-2	-	TRBV29-1	-	TGCAGCGTCGAAGGGGGGCCCTATGGCTACACCTTC	CSVEGGPYGYTF
TRBJ1-5	-	TRBV6-6	-	TGTGCCAGCAGTTACTCGATAACAGAGAATCAGCCCCAGCATTTT	CASSYSITENQPQHF
TRBJ2-5	TRBD2	TRBV27	-	TGTGCCAGCAGTTCTCTGGGGGGGGGACAAGAGACCCAGTACTTC	CASSSLGGGQETQYF
TRBJ1-1	TRBD1	TRBV11-3	-	TGTGCCAGCAGCCCCGAAGGGGGCAGGGAAGCTTTCTTT	CASSPEGGREAFF
TRBJ1-5	-	TRBV7-2	few	TGTGCCAGCAGCAAAGACAGTGGAGGCAATCAGCCCCAGCATTTT	CASSKDSGGNQPQHF
TRBJ1-5	-	TRBV11-3	-	TGTGCCAGCAGCTTAGGAGGAGAGGGCAATCAGCCCCAGCATTTT	CASSLGGEGNQPQHF
TRBJ2-7	-	TRBV27	once	TGTGCCAGCAGTTTAATTCCAGGGATCACCTACGAGCAGTACTTC	CASSLIPGITYEQYF
TRBJ2-2	-	TRBV7-8	once	TGTGCCAGCAGCTTTCTGGCAGGGAAGGCCGGGGAGCTGTTTTTT	CASSFLAGKAGELFF
TRBJ2-1	-	TRBV2	-	TGTGCCAGCGGGGCCCAGGGCTACAATGAGCAGTTCTTC	CASGAQGYNEQFF
TRBJ1-1	TRBD1	TRBV7-9	-	TGTGCCAGCAGCTCTTTCGGGACAGAACAGAACACTGAAGCTTTCTTT	CASSSFGTEQNTEAFF
TRBJ2-2	-	TRBV29-1	once	TGCAGCGTTGAGGGCTCTTACACCGGGGAGCTGTTTTTT	CSVEGSYTGELFF
TRBJ1-1	TRBD1	TRBV25-1	-	TGTGCCAGCAGTGCCCCGACAGGGTTGGGGAACACTGAAGCTTTCTTT	CASSAPTGLGNTEAFF
TRBJ1-4	-	TRBV6-5	-	TGTGCCAGCAGGACTGGACAGCCAGGATCCGAAAAACTGTTTTTT	CASRTGQPGSEKLFF
TRBJ1-6	-	TRBV7-6	-	TGTGCCAGCAGCTTAGGCCGCGGGGATAATTCACCCCTCCACTTT	CASSLGRGDNSPLHF
TRBJ2-7	TRBD1	TRBV6-6	-	TGTGCCAGCAGGGGCGGGACAGGGCCCTCCTACGAGCAGTACTTC	CASRGGTGPSYEQYF
TRBJ2-2	TRBD1	TRBV5-6	once	TGTGCCAGCAGCTTGGACAGGGGGTCTAACACCGGGGAGCTGTTTTTT	CASSLDRGSNTGELFF
TRBJ2-3	-	TRBV5-1	-	TGCGCCAGCAGCTTGGCCGGAAAGGGGTCCGGCGCAGATACGCAGTATTTT	CASSLAGKGSGADTQYF
TRBJ2-7	-	TRBV5-4	-	TGTGCCAGCAGCTTAGGGGGGGGTTACGAGCAGTACTTC	CASSLGGGYEQYF
TRBJ1-1	-	TRBV2	-	TGTGCCAGCAGTGAAGTCGCCCGGGGCACTGAAGCTTTCTTT	CASSEVARGTEAFF
TRBJ2-5	-	TRBV6-5	few	TGTGCCAGCAGTTACGGGCTACCGGGGGAAGAGACCCAGTACTTC	CASSYGLPGEETQYF
TRBJ2-1	TRBD2	TRBV7-2	-	TGTGCCAGCAGCTTAGTCGGGACTAGCGGGTCCAATGAGCGGTTCTTC	CASSLVGTSGSNERFF
TRBJ1-1	TRBD1	TRBV7-2	-	TGTGCCAGCAGCCCGGGACAGGGGGGGACTGAAGCTTTCTTT	CASSPGQGGTEAFF
TRBJ1-1	-	TRBV29-1	once	TGCAGCGTCCGGGATGGTGATGGGACTGAAGCTTTCTTT	CSVRDGDGTEAFF
TRBJ2-3	-	TRBV9	few	TGTGCCAGCAGCGACTCCCCTAGAGATACGCAGTATTTT	CASSDSPRDTQYF
TRBJ1-1	TRBD1	TRBV6-5	few	TGTGCCAGCAGTTACGCTACAGGGGGCGGGAACACTGAAGCTTTCTTT	CASSYATGGGNTEAFF
TRBJ2-5	-	TRBV7-2	-	TGTGCCAGCAGCTTCATTTACGGGGAGACCCAGTACTTC	CASSFIYGETQYF
TRBJ2-5	-	TRBV4-3	-	TGCGCCAGCAGCCAAGGTGGGGGGGCACAGACCCAGTACTTC	CASSQGGGAQTQYF
TRBJ2-7	-	TRBV4-2	-	TGTGCCAGCAGCCAAACTACCCCAGACGAGCAGTACTTC	CASSQTTPDEQYF
TRBJ2-7	-	TRBV28	-	TGTGCCAGCAGTTTGAGTAGGCGGCACGAGCAGTACTTC	CASSLSRRHEQYF
TRBJ2-3	TRBD2	TRBV5-6	few	TGTGCCAGCAGCCTCAAGCGGGGGGCAGCAGATACGCAGTATTTT	CASSLKRGAADTQYF
TRBJ1-2	TRBD1	TRBV10-3	-	TGTGCCATCAGTGCACCGGGACAGGGGGCTCGGGGCTACACCTTC	CAISAPGQGARGYTF
TRBJ2-5	-	TRBV19	-	TGTGCCAGTAGTATGGCAAAGGCGGCTAAAGAGACCCAGTACTTC	CASSMAKAAKETQYF
TRBJ1-4	-	TRBV15	-	TGTGCCACCAGCAGGGGGGGAGGCAACTTTAATGAAAAACTGTTTTTT	CATSRGGGNFNEKLFF
TRBJ2-7	-	TRBV4-3	-	TGCGCCAGCAGTTCACTTGGGGCCAGGGACGAGCAGTACTTC	CASSSLGARDEQYF
TRBJ2-7	-	TRBV10-1	-	TGCGCCAGCAGTGAGTCAGTCCACAGTACGTACTACGAGCAGTACTTC	CASSESVHSTYYEQYF
TRBJ2-2	TRBD1	TRBV7-6	-	TGTGCCAGCAGCCTCCCCGCGGTGACAGGGGGGAACACCGGGGAGCTGTTTTTT	CASSLPAVTGGNTGELFF
TRBJ2-3	TRBD2	TRBV12-5	-	TGTGCTAGTGGTTCTGGGACTAGCGGCACAGATACGCAGTATTTT	CASGSGTSGTDTQYF
TRBJ1-1	-	TRBV13	-	TGTGCCAGCAGCTCGTCCGGGATACTAGAATTTGAAGCTTTCTTT	CASSSSGILEFEAFF
TRBJ1-5	-	TRBV6-4	once	TGTGCCAGCAGTGCCACGGGAGTGAATCAGCCCCAGCATTTT	CASSATGVNQPQHF